This record covers a single TCR beta chain. The data originate from a study of blood T cell repertoires in COVID-19. Trimming took 5 bases from V and 3 from J, leaving 14 bases between them. The CDR3 is made up of 14 amino acids. Germline V CDR1 and CDR2: SGHRS, YFSETQ. Original analysis: Reference gene primer amplification gave estimated nucleated cell counts. The assay was immunoSEQ multiplex PCR, and TCRdb's table has in-frame clones only and misses some. V, J and clone size derive from that table, while D and trimming were established from the DNA sequence. The sample shows 79,000 or so clones, 75% to 90% of them seen only once.

The TCR comes from a human donor in a cohort sampled during active COVID-19. Source material: peripheral blood. The chain is built from TRBV5-1 and TRBJ1-1, with D unclear. The CDR3 loop reads CASRRDTTDTEAFF. The CDR3 region has the DNA TGCGCCAGCAGACGGGATACAACGGACACTGAAGCTTTCTTT.